A selection of T cell receptor beta chains follows, all from one sample in a study of blood T cell repertoires in COVID-19. Only in-frame clones appear in the TCRdb table, and some are missing; sequencing was by immunoSEQ multiplex PCR. The table records tens of thousands of clones, over 60% of them present only once. Sequencing used peripheral blood. The receptors stem from a woman aged 70 to 79 with acute or convalescent COVID-19. The CDR3 runs from the conserved cysteine through the conserved F or W. Each record gives: V gene, J gene, CDR3 protein.

TRBV14	TRBJ2-7	CASSFRGISYEQYF
TRBV27	TRBJ2-7	CATGQGPLPYEQYF
TRBV11-2	TRBJ2-5	CASSLAWGQGMTQYF
TRBV27	TRBJ1-6	CASRRGAWNSPLHF
TRBV30	TRBJ1-5	CAWSVSPSNQPQHF
TRBV28	TRBJ2-1	CASSLLSGQGSNEQFF
TRBV7-9	TRBJ1-3	CASSPDRLSGNTIYF
TRBV27	TRBJ2-1	CASSLSSDRIRTNEQFF
TRBV9	TRBJ2-6	CASSVRSSGANVLTF
TRBV7-2	TRBJ2-3	CASSSVRSGTQYF
TRBV21-1	TRBJ2-4	CASSPTEGNLAKNIQYF
TRBV11-3	TRBJ2-1	CASSRGYYNEQFF
TRBV19	TRBJ2-7	CASSTGMGRTGQYEQYF
TRBV19	TRBJ2-7	CASSIRTGQGEQYF
TRBV27	TRBJ2-2	CASSLYGLGGTGELFF
TRBV5-1	TRBJ2-7	CASSQSDTYEQYF
TRBV6-5	TRBJ1-1	CASSQNRMGFEAFF
TRBV19	TRBJ2-3	CASSPGIAGAPRYTQYF
TRBV3-1/TRBV3-2	TRBJ2-1	CASSQHRDFPSNEQFF
TRBV20-1	TRBJ2-1	CSAAVGVEQFF
TRBV25-1	TRBJ1-2	CASSEDRAGYTF
TRBV6-1	TRBJ1-3	CASSGDRGLSGNTIYF
TRBV7-8	TRBJ1-5	CASTAGDRVSLQPQHF
TRBV2	TRBJ1-2	CASREGQGRGYTF
TRBV7-9	TRBJ1-2	CASSLVLNYGYTF
TRBV7-9	TRBJ2-3	CASSSSGDTQYF
TRBV28	TRBJ1-2	CASRPTGRESYTF
TRBV15	TRBJ1-1	CATSRGQGAYTEAFF
TRBV2	TRBJ1-2	CASSWDRAEGYTF
TRBV27	TRBJ2-7	CASSPGTAPWIYEQYF
TRBV19	TRBJ2-3	CASSMSGTDTQYF